Below are 12 T cell receptor beta chains sequenced from a single sample in a study of T cell repertoires in cytomegalovirus infection. TCRdb re-derived calls from the reads in MiXCR, one entry per CDR3 protein. The table lists more than 400,000 distinct CDR3 sequences, about 25% of them singletons, with about 12% in the top ten. Specimen: PBMCs. These receptors were obtained from a human donor in good health (CMV status not recorded). Some clones in this sample may be carry-over from other donors' samples.

This clonotype was counted between two and nine times. This chain uses TRBV18 with TRBJ1-3, with a weak D call TRBD1 (5 bases). V was pared by 1 base and J by 4 bases, with 11 bases between. This CDR3 spans 15 amino acids. Germline-derived CDR1 and CDR2 are KGHSH and LQKENI. DNA for the CDR3: TGTGCCAGCTCACCACGCCAGGGAGACGGAAACACCATATATTTT. This translates into CASSPRQGDGNTIYF.

The table lists this clonotype with a few counts. V usage is TRBV19 and J usage is TRBJ2-3; 7 bases are shared with TRBD1. Per the germline V gene, CDR1 is LNHDA and CDR2 is SQIVND (reference sequence). There are 15 residues in the CDR3. Losses at the gene ends were 9 bases for V and 4 bases for J; bases not matched to a gene: 13. CDR3 residues: CASQVGGRAPDTQYF. The CDR3, as DNA: TGTGCCAGCCAAGTAGGGGGCAGGGCCCCAGATACGCAGTATTTT.

This clonotype was seen a few times. The chain couples TRBV10-2 to TRBJ2-3; perhaps D is TRBD1 or TRBD2 (5 bases each). The CDR3 loop spans 15 amino acids. V was shortened by 1 base and J by 4 bases, with 12 bases between the two germline ends. The germline V gene encodes CDR1 WSHSY and CDR2 SAAADI. CDR3 nucleotides: TGCGCCAGCAGTGAGTGGGGCGGGTTGGCAGATACGCAGTATTTT. Residues: CASSEWGGLADTQYF.

This clonotype has ten or more counts. The chain has TRBV7-6 and TRBJ2-7, with D possibly matching TRBD2 (6 bases). This CDR3 contains 16 residues. The V end was cut by 1 base, the J end by 6 bases, with 19 bases between. In germline, CDR1 is SGHVS, CDR2 FNYEAQ. The CDR3 DNA reads as TGTGCCAGCAGCTTAGGTGGGACTTCTACGAGGGGCGAGCAGTACTTC. It specifies CASSLGGTSTRGEQYF.

The gene calls are TRBV5-4 and TRBJ2-2; TRBD2 aligns across 12 bases. The CDR3 spans 17 residues. From germline, CDR1 is SGHNT and CDR2 YYREEE (reference sequence). V was clipped by 0 bases and J by 3 bases; unmatched bases: 3. CDR3 amino acids: CASSLGGLAGHTGELFF. As DNA, the CDR3 is TGTGCCAGCAGCTTGGGAGGACTAGCGGGACACACCGGGGAGCTGTTTTTT.

This clonotype has just a few counts. The CDR3, as DNA: TGTGCCAGCAGTTATGGGGCCACGACAGGGTTTAATTCACCCCTCCACTTT. It encodes CASSYGATTGFNSPLHF. This sequence joins TRBV27 and TRBJ1-6, with 7 bases fitting TRBD1. The germline V gene encodes CDR1 MNHEY and CDR2 SMNVEV (reference sequence). Unmatched junction bases numbered 12, after V lost 4 bases and J lost 6 bases. The CDR3 loop spans 17 amino acids.

This clonotype has more than one count but fewer than ten. This chain connects TRBV29-1 to TRBJ2-1, with D unclear. The CDR3 extends over 15 amino acids. Germline V gene lookup returns CDR1 SQVTM and CDR2 ANQGSEA. V was shortened by 5 bases and J by 2 bases, with 16 bases between the two germline ends. The CDR3 loop is CSVSARIIPYNEQFF. The CDR3 coding sequence is TGCAGCGTTTCGGCTCGGATAATACCCTACAATGAGCAGTTCTTC.

This clonotype occurred many times. This chain connects TRBV11-3 to TRBJ2-1; tentatively, D is TRBD2 (12 bases). Trimming left V 3 bases short and J 6 bases short, with 24 bases between. Germline lookup yields CDR1 SGHNT and CDR2 YENEEA. The CDR3 loop spans 18 amino acids. CDR3: CASSFGTGGLAGLNEQFF. DNA of the CDR3: TGTGCCAGCAGCTTTGGGACAGGGGGACTAGCGGGCCTCAATGAGCAGTTCTTC.

The chain carries TRBV12-3 or TRBV12-4 and TRBJ1-4; TRBD1 matches at 7 bases. The CDR3 is 14 residues long. J gave up 7 bases and V 5 bases, and 7 bases lay outside the gene matches. CDR3 in amino acids: CASSKGQAGEKLFF. The CDR3 region has the DNA TGTGCCAGCAGTAAAGGACAGGCCGGTGAAAAACTGTTTTTT.

This clonotype has at least ten counts. V gene TRBV29-1 combines with J gene TRBJ2-5; no definite D call. From germline, CDR1 is SQVTM and CDR2 ANQGSEA. The length of the CDR3 is 10 residues. V was trimmed by 5 bases and J by 4 bases, leaving 5 bases between them. The CDR3 sequence is CSVLIETQYF. In DNA form, the CDR3 reads TGCAGCGTTCTAATAGAGACCCAGTACTTC.

This clonotype turned up a few times. The CDR3 region is CASSPGLVKSYEQYV. The CDR3, as DNA: TGTGCCAGCTCACCAGGTCTAGTTAAGTCCTACGAGCAGTACGTC. The chain joins TRBV18 to TRBJ2-7; unclear D gene. The V gene's germline CDR1 is KGHSH and CDR2 LQKENI. Trimming took off 2 bases at V and 1 base at J, with 12 bases between the two ends. The CDR3 runs to 15 residues.

This chain joins TRBV20-1 and TRBJ2-1; the match to TRBD2 covers 14 bases. V shed 5 bases and J 9 bases; nucleotides not matched to a gene: 12. CDR1 DFQATT and CDR2 SNEGSKA come from the germline V gene (reference sequence). The CDR3 is 16 residues long. In DNA, the CDR3 is TGCAGTGCTCAAGGGACTAGCGGGAGTTACGGAGGTGAGCAGTTCTTC. Protein sequence: CSAQGTSGSYGGEQFF.